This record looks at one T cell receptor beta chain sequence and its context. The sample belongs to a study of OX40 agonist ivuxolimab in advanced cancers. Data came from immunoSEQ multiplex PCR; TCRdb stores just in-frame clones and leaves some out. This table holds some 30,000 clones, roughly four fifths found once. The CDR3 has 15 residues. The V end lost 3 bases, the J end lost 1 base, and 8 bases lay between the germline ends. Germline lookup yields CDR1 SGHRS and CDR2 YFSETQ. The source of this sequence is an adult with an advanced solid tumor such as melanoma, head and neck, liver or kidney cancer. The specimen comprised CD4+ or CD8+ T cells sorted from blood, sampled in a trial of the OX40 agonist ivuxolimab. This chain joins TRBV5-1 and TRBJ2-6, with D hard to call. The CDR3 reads CASSSTISGANVLTF. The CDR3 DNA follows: TGCGCCAGCAGCTCCACAATTTCTGGGGCCAACGTCCTGACTTTC. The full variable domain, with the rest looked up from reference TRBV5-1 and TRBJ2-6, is KAGVTQTPRYLIKTRGQQVTLSCSPISGHRSVSWYQQTPGQGLQFLFEYFSETQRNKGNFPGRFSGRQFSNSRSEMNVSTLELGDSALYLCASSSTISGANVLTFGAGSRLTVL.